This TCR beta chain was identified in a study of T cell repertoires in ileal Crohn's disease. This clone was counted only a few times. Trimming removed 3 bases from V and 5 bases from J, with 7 bases in between. The CDR3 is made up of 12 amino acids. CDR1 is MDHEN, CDR2 SYDVKM, per germline. Method: immunoSEQ multiplex PCR; TCRdb's copy keeps in-frame clones and lacks some. Among 13,000 to 15,000 clones listed, roughly 70% were seen once. The genes are TRBV28 and TRBJ1-1, with a tentative D call TRBD1 (5 bases). The TCR originated in an adult with Crohn's disease. The material sequenced was ileal tissue. CDR3 residues: CASSLGVTEAFF. CDR3 nucleotides: TGTGCCAGCAGTTTGGGGGTGACTGAAGCTTTCTTT. Drawing the rest from reference TRBV28 and TRBJ1-1, the complete variable domain is DVKVTQSSRYLVKRTGEKVFLECVQDMDHENMFWYRQDPGLGLRLIYFSYDVKMKEKGDIPEGYSVSREKKERFSLILESASTNQTSMYLCASSLGVTEAFFGQGTRLTVV.